This TCR beta chain derives from a study of identical twins (dated by TCRdb to the mid-2010s). Context from the whole study: TCR alpha and beta repertoires from monozygotic twins, unrelated adults of various ages and cord blood were deep-sequenced to test whether fetal clonotypes persist. To rule out contamination, the twin experiments were replicated at different times with different library preparation protocols.

This clonotype was seen many times. Its antigen is not yet known. Base qualities were left out, and no much larger clone turns up one base away. Library prep was done by 5' RACE. Instrument used: Illumina HiSeq 2000. A universal primer binding site was added through template switching, and the final cDNA carried a unique molecular identifier so that TCR cDNA molecules could be counted accurately. Specific primers in the conserved constant-segment region were used to synthesize first-strand cDNA for the TCR alpha and beta chains. To control for contamination, every cDNA library was double barcoded, receiving both a SMART-Mk sample barcode and Illumina barcodes. Two successive PCR steps introduced TruSeq adapter sequences along with Illumina sample barcodes. The TCR alpha and beta cDNA libraries were sequenced on the Illumina HiSeq platform using custom primers. From the authors' description of their analysis: Unique molecular identifiers were extracted from raw reads with MiGEC, and CDR3 positions were determined with MiXCR. Recombination models were inferred per individual with the repgenHMM and IGoR tools using an EM algorithm. Shared clonotypes were analyzed with the tcR package in R, and sharing was normalized by the product of cloneset sizes. To study raw recombination free of thymic and clonal selection effects, out-of-frame nonproductive sequences were analyzed. TCRdb trimmed the raw reads at Q25, called clones with MiXCR and kept productive beta chains. Identical CDR3 proteins give one entry, which carries the most common genes and DNA. TCRdb, not the original authors, processed these V and J calls. The sample includes about 730,000 distinct CDR3 sequences, with approximately 22% observed a single time. Around 4.5% of the sample lies in the top ten.

Every donor was a healthy Caucasian. The twin cohort consisted of three pairs of female monozygotic twins, all aged roughly 18 to 30 years. Peripheral blood mononuclear cells were the source from which RNA for the TCR libraries was isolated. Reading the germline V gene gives CDR1 MNHEY and CDR2 SVGAGI. The CDR3 has 15 amino acids, counting the end cysteine and phenylalanine. Only the CDR3 region is kept as DNA, spanning 45 bases read in frame from base 1. Trimming takes 2 bases from V and 0 bases from J, and the germline ends sit 11 bases apart. Overall study results and their limits: Zero-insertion analyses could be partly confounded by invariant T cells such as MAIT and iNKT, though diverse VJ usage argued against such confounding for most clonotypes. Abundant cord blood beta clonotypes carried fewer insertions; young adult naive repertoires showed a weaker similar trend, while memory repertoires showed none. In monozygotic twins, out-of-frame TCR alpha sharing was systematically underestimated by recombination models, although the models agreed with sharing between unrelated individuals. Because the same donors could not be followed over many years, conclusions were based on cross-sectional statistical analysis. Compared with coincidental sharing between unrelated individuals, out-of-frame TCR alpha sequences shared between twins had an excess of sequences with low generation probability. Excess twin sharing in beta out-of-frame sequences was weaker because fewer shared sequences lowered the signal-to-noise ratio.

Another study also made use of these data, one on T cells expressing NK-cell markers. As that second study puts it: In sorted CD3+CD56+NKG2C+, CD3+CD56+NKG2C- and CD3+CD56-NKG2C+ T-cell subsets from several donors, TCR beta-chain repertoires were profiled. Among the eight sequenced donors, only one was HCMV-seronegative, while the other seven were HCMV-seropositive. To restrict sorting to alphabetaTCR-expressing T cells, an anti-gammadeltaTCR antibody was added in several experiments. For five or six donors, the dominant CD3+CD56+NKG2C+ clonotypes were among the top 10 CD8+ clonotypes and accounted for roughly 1.0-7.5% of CD8+ T cells. Those dominant clonotypes were again the most abundant among CD3+CD56-NKG2C+ cells in a handful of donors, at roughly 25-60.1%. Whether the expanded NKG2C-expressing T cell clones were specific for HCMV antigens remained unclear. All eight donors whose samples were sequenced were randomly selected healthy volunteers, three of them men and five women. To determine HCMV serostatus, a commercial ELISA kit was used to detect HCMV-specific IgG in serum. For about six donors, bulk peripheral blood T-cell repertoires were additionally sequenced from unsorted PBMC. MIGEC handled demultiplexing of the reads and grouping by UMI, while MiTCR was used to assemble and quantify clonotypes. To remove erroneous sequences, TCR cDNA sequences were retained only when supported by two or more reads. The tcR package was used for downstream repertoire analysis, and clonotypes were matched across fractions by CDR3 nucleotide sequence plus V segment. VDJmatch was used to annotate antigen specificity against VDJdb, with one amino acid substitution allowed in CDR3.

The sequence links TRBV6-5 to TRBJ2-7; the D gene remains uncertain. The receptor was isolated from a woman aged 18-35 years in good health. Sequenced input: PBMCs. The CDR3 sequence is CASSYTGGFSYEQYF. The DNA sequence reads TGTGCCAGCAGTTACACCGGTGGTTTCTCCTACGAGCAGTACTTC.